Given below is one T cell receptor beta chain in context. Antigen specificity is unknown. Produced via immunoSEQ multiplex PCR; TCRdb's table is partial and in-frame only. The sample consists of roughly 100,000 clones, roughly 87% of them appearing once. The data belong to a study of graft-versus-host responses after intestinal transplantation. The overall study: Induction using anti-thymocyte globulin, followed by tacrolimus and steroids for approximately 3 years, was given to all recipients. Study-wide points: Some patients had graft-donor T cell macrochimerism, and their allografts showed high graft-versus-host to host-versus-graft clonal ratios. Early post-transplant HvG declines showed an association with peak circulating GvH clone levels.

V lost 6 bases, J lost 6 bases, and 14 bases lay in between. Germline CDR1 reads MNHEY; CDR2 reads SVGAGI. The CDR3 is 14 residues long. The material was unstimulated CD4+ T cells sorted from spleen or lymph node cells, obtained before intestinal transplant. This sequence was found in a human donor who received an intestinal transplant. The chain carries TRBV6-5 and TRBJ1-4, with no clear D. The CDR3 loop reads CASRGRRWDEKLFF. CDR3 bases: TGTGCCAGCAGGGGCAGAAGATGGGATGAAAAACTGTTTTTT.